This TCR beta chain appears in the sequencing data of a study of OX40 agonist ivuxolimab in advanced cancers. The wider study: A diagnosis of hepatocellular carcinoma, melanoma, renal cell or head and neck cancer was present in dose-escalation patients. Partial responses were achieved by three patients, of whom one had hepatocellular carcinoma and two had cutaneous melanoma. Antecedent anti-PD-1, anti-PD-L1 or anti-CTLA-4 therapy was permissible, with 35% to 40% having received some. Study outcomes and limitations: By week 6 at 0.1 to 3.0 mg/kg, blood CD4+ and CD8+ T cells had expanded clonally.

Profiled with immunoSEQ multiplex PCR; TCRdb holds only in-frame clones, not every one. The sample contains roughly 40,000 clones, approximately 90% of which appear only once. V was pared by 2 bases and J by 5 bases, with 6 bases of the junction left unmatched. The germline V gene has CDR1 SGDLS and CDR2 YYNGEE. The CDR3 runs 16 residues. A word on this clone: Its antigen is currently unknown.

This TCR came from an adult with an advanced solid tumor such as melanoma, head and neck, liver or kidney cancer. The chain joins TRBV9 to TRBJ2-5; TRBD2 matches 13 bases. The specimen comprised CD4+ or CD8+ T cells sorted from blood, sampled in a trial of the OX40 agonist ivuxolimab. The CDR3 protein is CASSVGLAGVEETQYF. In DNA, the CDR3 is TGTGCCAGCAGCGTTGGACTAGCGGGAGTAGAGGAGACCCAGTACTTC.